Below, one TCR beta chain is given with its context. The antigen remains unidentified. This record belongs to a study of CD8 T cells in ankylosing spondylitis. V gave up 5 bases and J gave up 3 bases; unmatched junction bases: 6. CDR1 is SEHNR and CDR2 is FQNEAQ in the germline V gene (reference sequence). This CDR3 comprises 14 residues. Whole-study findings and limits: There was reportedly significant enrichment of clones that were disease-linked in matched ankylosing spondylitis synovial fluid. Reactive arthritis synovial fluid and blood were previously reported to contain some motif variants. Clones linked to disease, bearing a CD8+ phenotype, were relatively rare in peripheral blood. Seemingly distinctive of ankylosing spondylitis blood was a TCR beta motif formed by eight highly homologous variants.

Preparation of TCR beta libraries was done by quantitative 5'-RACE with molecular barcodes. TCRdb re-called the 5' RACE reads with MiXCR, one entry per CDR3 protein. The table shows around 140,000 distinct CDR3 sequences, with about a sixth occurring only once. V is TRBV7-9 and J is TRBJ2-7, with 8 nucleotides matching TRBD1. This receptor was taken from a male donor with ankylosing spondylitis. The sequenced sample consisted of blood, either unsorted or a sorted T cell fraction (not recorded which). Written as DNA, the CDR3 is TGTGCCAGCAGCCCACAGGGGGAGATCTACGAGCAGTACTTC. This codes for CASSPQGEIYEQYF.